This entry lists 23 T cell receptor beta chains sequenced from one sample in a study of vaccination and CD4 T cells after COVID-19. These receptors' antigens are unknown. An Oncomine TCR Beta short-read assay was used to sequence the DNA from cultured CD4+ T cells. MiXCR, applied by TCRdb to the PCR reads, yields one record per CDR3 protein. The data show some 11,000 distinct CDR3 sequences, 55% to 65% seen once. Treatment reported: 10-day PBMC culture with coronavirus spike peptide pools or control peptides (ViraFEST assay). The sequencing here drew on CD4+ T cells from blood, cultured in vitro, taken before SARS-CoV-2 vaccination. The receptors were sampled from a human donor who had recovered from COVID-19.

This clonotype appeared a single time. The CDR3 DNA sequence: TGTGCCAGCAGTTTATGGGCCCTTGGCGGGGGATCCTACGAGCAGTACTTC. Protein product: CASSLWALGGGSYEQYF. V is TRBV28 and J is TRBJ2-7; 7 bases match TRBD2. The CDR3 is 17 amino acids. V lost 0 bases, J lost 1 base, and 9 bases stayed unmatched. The germline V gene encodes CDR1 MDHEN and CDR2 SYDVKM.

This chain uses TRBV12-3 or TRBV12-4 with TRBJ1-1, with 10 bases lining up with TRBD1. The CDR3 is made up of 15 amino acids. V shed 2 bases, J shed 4 bases, and the junction held 4 bases outside the gene matches. The CDR3 DNA reads TGTGCCAGCAGTTTATCCCGGACAGGGGGCACTGAAGCTTTCTTT. Translating it yields CASSLSRTGGTEAFF.

The chain joins TRBV5-1 to TRBJ2-7; the D gene is possibly TRBD1 (5 bases). The CDR3 sequence is 15 residues long. Germline V gene data show CDR1 as SGHRS and CDR2 as YFSETQ. V was shortened by 0 bases and J by 0 bases, with 10 bases between the two germline ends. The DNA of the CDR3 is TGCGCCAGCAGCTTGGGATCAGGGAACTCCTACGAGCAGTACTTC. This gives the protein CASSLGSGNSYEQYF.

V usage is TRBV7-2 and J usage is TRBJ2-1; 10 bases are shared with TRBD2. This CDR3 spans 17 amino acids. Trimming cost V 2 bases and J 0 bases; bases outside gene matches: 4. CDR1 and CDR2 (germline): SGHTA, FQGNSA. The CDR3 coding sequence is TGTGCCAGCAGCTTAATGGCTAGCGGGAGCTCCTACAATGAGCAGTTCTTC. This translates into CASSLMASGSSYNEQFF.

The sample holds a few counts of this clonotype. The chain links TRBV7-2 to TRBJ1-3; a weak D match, TRBD1 (5 bases). The CDR3 has 17 residues. V lost 1 base, J lost 3 bases, and 16 bases lay in between. The germline gives CDR1 SGHTA, CDR2 FQGNSA. CDR3 sequence (DNA): TGTGCCAGCAGCTTAGGTGGGGCAGGGCGACTTGGAAACACCATATATTTT. As protein: CASSLGGAGRLGNTIYF.

The V and J genes are TRBV20-1 and TRBJ1-1; D is unclear. Trimming took off 3 bases at V and 0 bases at J, with 11 bases between the two ends. Germline loops: CDR1 DFQATT, CDR2 SNEGSKA (reference sequence). The CDR3 is 14 residues long. The CDR3 DNA sequence: TGCAGTGCTAGCGCACAGATAATGAACACTGAAGCTTTCTTT. This gives the protein CSASAQIMNTEAFF.

The chain recombines TRBV7-9 with TRBJ2-3; 9 nucleotides line up with TRBD1. Germline assignment: CDR1 SEHNR and CDR2 FQNEAQ (reference sequence). CDR3 length equals 15 residues. The V gene end was trimmed by 2 bases and the J gene end by 5 bases; junction bases not matched to a gene: 5. This CDR3 is CASSLLGQGIDTQYF. The CDR3 DNA reads as TGTGCCAGCAGCTTACTGGGACAGGGAATAGATACGCAGTATTTT. Supplemented by reference TRBV7-9 and TRBJ2-3, the full variable domain reads DTGVSQNPRHKITKRGQNVTFRCDPISEHNRLYWYRQTLGQGPEFLTYFQNEAQLEKSRLLSDRFSAERPKGSFSTLEIQRTEQGDSAMYLCASSLLGQGIDTQYFGPGTRLTVL.

V gene TRBV19 combines with J gene TRBJ1-1; the match to TRBD1 covers 7 bases. The ends lost 4 bases at V and 5 bases at J; junction bases unmatched: 7. CDR1 is LNHDA and CDR2 is SQIVND in the germline V gene (reference sequence). The CDR3 is made up of 14 amino acids. The CDR3, as DNA: TGTGCCAGTAGTAGACAGGGAAGGAAGACTGAAGCTTTCTTT. This codes for CASSRQGRKTEAFF.

The chain couples TRBV6-1 to TRBJ1-6; the D gene is possibly TRBD1 (5 bases). V lost 7 bases and J lost 6, with 16 bases in between. CDR3 length: 15 residues. From germline, CDR1 is MNHNS and CDR2 SASEGT. Written as DNA, the CDR3 is TGTGCCAGCACCTTAGGGGCTTCCCTTAATTCACCCCTCCACTTT. It is translated as CASTLGASLNSPLHF.

This clonotype has only one observation. The rearrangement uses TRBV6-1 and TRBJ1-1; D ambiguous. The V end lost 5 bases, the J end lost 4 bases, and 8 bases lay between the germline ends. This CDR3 spans 12 amino acids. CDR1 MNHNS and CDR2 SASEGT come from the germline V gene. CDR3 sequence (DNA): TGTGCCAGCAGTCCATGGAGCACTGAAGCTTTCTTT. Translation: CASSPWSTEAFF.

The chain carries TRBV7-9 and TRBJ2-3, with TRBD1 matching over 8 bases. J gave up 3 bases and V 5 bases, and 16 bases lay outside the gene matches. CDR3 length equals 18 residues. Germline assignment: CDR1 SEHNR and CDR2 FQNEAQ (reference sequence). The CDR3 bases are TGTGCCAGCAGCCAACTAGGGGACAGGACGCTAGGAACAGATACGCAGTATTTT. This encodes CASSQLGDRTLGTDTQYF.

The chain links TRBV11-3 to TRBJ1-2; D remains ambiguous. The V end lost 4 bases, the J end lost 3 bases, and 9 bases lay between the germline ends. Germline V gene data show CDR1 as SGHNT and CDR2 as YENEEA. The length of the CDR3 is 13 residues. The CDR3 spells CASSSPRYYGYTF. The CDR3 nucleotides are TGTGCCAGCAGCTCGCCTCGCTACTATGGCTACACCTTC. Looking up the rest from reference TRBV11-3 and TRBJ1-2 gives the full variable domain: EAGVVQSPRYKIIEKKQPVAFWCNPISGHNTLYWYLQNLGQGPELLIRYENEEAVDDSQLPKDRFSAERLKGVDSTLKIQPAELGDSAVYLCASSSPRYYGYTFGSGTRLTVV.

The chain joins TRBV6-5 to TRBJ1-1; the D is unclear. CDR1 MNHEY and CDR2 SVGAGI come from the germline V gene. The CDR3 totals 13 residues. Between the trimmed V and J ends, which lost 2 bases and 1 base, there was a span of 5 bases. CDR3 sequence reads: CASSYKRNTEAFF. The DNA of the CDR3 is TGTGCCAGCAGTTACAAGAGGAACACTGAAGCTTTCTTT.

The chain carries TRBV6-5 and TRBJ2-5, with D tentatively TRBD2 (6 bases). Germline V gene lookup returns CDR1 MNHEY and CDR2 SVGAGI. This CDR3 has 16 amino acids. The V end lost 1 base, the J end lost 5 bases, and 17 bases lay between the germline ends. CDR3: CASSYFRGGNVETQYF. CDR3 sequence (DNA): TGTGCCAGCAGTTACTTCCGTGGGGGGAATGTGGAGACCCAGTACTTC.

This clonotype was seen just once. This rearrangement joins TRBV12-5 to TRBJ2-5, with D possibly matching TRBD1 (7 bases). Trimming took off 5 bases at V and 5 bases at J, with 15 bases between the two ends. Germline CDR1 is LGHNT and CDR2 is FRNRAP. The CDR3 sequence is 14 residues long. The CDR3 bases are TGTGCTAGTGGTGGGGGGACAGATCTTGAGACCCAGTACTTC. Its protein product is CASGGGTDLETQYF.

The chain links TRBV11-2 to TRBJ1-2, with 9 bases fitting TRBD1. The CDR3 is 15 residues long. The V segment lost 0 bases and the J segment 5 bases; nucleotides outside the gene matches: 4. Germline loops: CDR1 SGHAT, CDR2 FQNNGV. CDR3 amino acids: CASSLDGTGSYGYTF. The CDR3 coding sequence is TGTGCCAGCAGCTTAGACGGGACAGGGTCTTATGGCTACACCTTC.

The chain has TRBV11-2 and TRBJ2-5, with D perhaps matching TRBD1 or TRBD2 (5 bases each). V gave up 4 bases and J gave up 5 bases, with 5 bases separating them. CDR3 length equals 11 residues. The germline V gene has CDR1 SGHAT and CDR2 FQNNGV. The CDR3 bases are TGTGCCAGCAGCTGGGGGGAGACCCAGTACTTC. Protein sequence: CASSWGETQYF.

This chain connects TRBV5-5 to TRBJ2-3; 9 bases align to TRBD2. CDR1 and CDR2 from the germline V gene are SGHKS and YYEKEE (reference sequence). The CDR3 runs 16 residues. Losses at the gene ends were 4 bases for V and 0 bases for J; bases not matched to a gene: 6. The chain's CDR3 is CASSISGGPSTDTQYF. The CDR3 nucleotides read TGTGCCAGCAGCATTAGCGGGGGACCGAGCACAGATACGCAGTATTTT.

This clonotype was recorded only once. V is TRBV6-2 or TRBV6-3 and J is TRBJ2-7; TRBD2 matches 12 bases. Trimming took 6 bases from V and 2 from J; bases not matched to a gene: 17. The CDR3 has 19 amino acids. The germline V gene has CDR1 MNHEY and CDR2 SVGEGT. CDR3 DNA: TGTGCCAGCAGCCCCCGACTAGCGGGAGCCGATAGGGGGGCCTACGAGCAGTACTTC. It encodes CASSPRLAGADRGAYEQYF.

This clonotype was observed a handful of times. The gene calls are TRBV18 and TRBJ1-1, with D tentatively TRBD1 (5 bases). The CDR3 consists of 14 residues. The germline CDR1 and CDR2 sequences are KGHSH and LQKENI. V was trimmed by 2 bases and J by 2 bases, leaving 9 bases between them. The CDR3 here is CASSPGQGNTEAFF. DNA of the CDR3: TGTGCCAGCTCACCAGGGCAGGGAAACACTGAAGCTTTCTTT.

The chain couples TRBV15 to TRBJ1-5; 8 positions agree with TRBD1. Germline assignment: CDR1 LNHNV and CDR2 YYDKDF (reference sequence). CDR3 length: 14 residues. J gave up 7 bases and V 3 bases, and 5 bases lay outside the gene matches. The CDR3 coding sequence is TGTGCCACCAGCAGGGACAGGGCTGGACAGCCCCAGCATTTT. As protein: CATSRDRAGQPQHF.

The rearrangement joins TRBV24-1 to TRBJ1-2; D may be TRBD1 (5 bases). The CDR3 loop spans 16 amino acids. V lost 4 bases and J lost 8, with 22 bases in between. Per the germline V gene, CDR1 is KGHDR and CDR2 is SFDVKD. Here the CDR3 DNA reads TGTGCCACCAGTGACCCATCCGTGGGGGAGGCCCCCGGCTACACCTTC. This translates into CATSDPSVGEAPGYTF.

The chain is built from TRBV11-3 and TRBJ1-1; D remains unclear. The CDR3 totals 13 residues. Germline V gene sequence: CDR1 SGHNT, CDR2 YENEEA. Trimming pared 5 bases from V and 1 base from J, leaving 8 bases between. The DNA for the CDR3 is TGTGCCAGCAGCCCGAAGCGGAACACTGAAGCTTTCTTT. Its translation: CASSPKRNTEAFF. The complete variable domain, with remaining parts taken from reference TRBV11-3 and TRBJ1-1, reads EAGVVQSPRYKIIEKKQPVAFWCNPISGHNTLYWYLQNLGQGPELLIRYENEEAVDDSQLPKDRFSAERLKGVDSTLKIQPAELGDSAVYLCASSPKRNTEAFFGQGTRLTVV.